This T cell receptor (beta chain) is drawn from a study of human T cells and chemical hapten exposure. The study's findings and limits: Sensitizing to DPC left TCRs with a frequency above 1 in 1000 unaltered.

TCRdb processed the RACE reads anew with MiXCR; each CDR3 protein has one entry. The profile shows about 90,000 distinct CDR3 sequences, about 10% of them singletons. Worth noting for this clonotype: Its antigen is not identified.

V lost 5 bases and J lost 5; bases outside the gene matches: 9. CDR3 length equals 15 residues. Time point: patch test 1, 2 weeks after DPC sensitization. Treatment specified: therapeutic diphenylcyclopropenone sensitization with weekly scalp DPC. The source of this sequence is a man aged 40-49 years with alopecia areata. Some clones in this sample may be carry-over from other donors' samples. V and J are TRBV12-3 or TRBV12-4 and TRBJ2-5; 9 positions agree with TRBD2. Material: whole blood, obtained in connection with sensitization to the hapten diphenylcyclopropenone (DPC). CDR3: CASSDRSAGGETQYF. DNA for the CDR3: TGTGCCAGCAGTGACAGGTCCGCGGGGGGGGAGACCCAGTACTTC.